This T cell receptor beta chain was recorded in a study of Ad26.COV2.S vaccination and SARS-CoV-2 variants. Assay used: immunoSEQ multiplex PCR; TCRdb lists only in-frame clones, some missing. The repertoire holds under 550,000 clones, with over 75% as singletons. CDR1 is ENHRY, CDR2 SYGVKD, per germline. The CDR3 is made up of 14 amino acids. Unmatched junction bases numbered 5, after V lost 5 bases and J lost 3 bases. Findings and limits, study-wide: After vaccination, substantial breadth of spike-specific CD8+ and CD4+ responses was reported. The TCR-based breadth and depth measures might underestimate overall T cell responses.

Indicated treatment: 15 to 20 received Ad26.COV2.S at low or high dose, single or two shots; 5 received placebo; per-sample allocation not given. Sampling occurred on day 63 after the first vaccine or placebo injection. In Boston, the donor was an adult between 18-55 years of age. A single count supports this clone. Its antigen is as yet unknown. The receptor's source is a person between 18 and 59 years old who received the Ad26.COV2.S COVID-19 vaccine or a placebo. The source was peripheral blood, collected in a trial of Ad26.COV2.S vaccine versus placebo. This sequence joins TRBV10-3 and TRBJ1-1, with TRBD1 matching 8 bases. CDR3 nucleotides: TGTGCCATCAGTTTGGACAGGGCGGACACTGAAGCTTTCTTT. Protein sequence: CAISLDRADTEAFF.